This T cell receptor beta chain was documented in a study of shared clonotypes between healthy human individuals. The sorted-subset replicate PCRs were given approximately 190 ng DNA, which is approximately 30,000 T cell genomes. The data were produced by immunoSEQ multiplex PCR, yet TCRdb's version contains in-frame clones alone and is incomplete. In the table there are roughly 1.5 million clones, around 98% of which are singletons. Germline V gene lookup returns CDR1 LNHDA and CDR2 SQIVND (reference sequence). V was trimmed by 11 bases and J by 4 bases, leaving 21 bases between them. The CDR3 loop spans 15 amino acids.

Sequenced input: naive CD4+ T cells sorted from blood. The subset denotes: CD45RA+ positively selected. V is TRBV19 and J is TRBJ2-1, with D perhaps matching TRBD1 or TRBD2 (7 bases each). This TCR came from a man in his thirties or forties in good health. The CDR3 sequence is CASSTRGGLYNEQFF. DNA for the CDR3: TGTGCCTCGTCAACCAGGGGGGGGCTTTACAATGAGCAGTTCTTC.